The next 19 T cell receptor beta chains were all read from a single sample in a study of blood T cell repertoires in COVID-19. Profiling relied on immunoSEQ multiplex PCR, and the TCRdb table lists in-frame clones only, not all of them. The repertoire consists of fewer than 250,000 clones, with 83% occurring once and the leading ten covering 7.4%. Sample: peripheral blood. These receptors were obtained from a woman aged 45 to 65 with acute or convalescent COVID-19.

V is TRBV4-1 and J is TRBJ2-7, with 7 bases lining up with TRBD1. Losses at the gene ends were 4 bases for V and 2 bases for J; bases not matched to a gene: 8. The CDR3 covers 15 residues. Germline values: CDR1 MGHRA, CDR2 YSYEKL. The CDR3 spells CASSPDREWTYEQYF. In DNA form, the CDR3 reads TGCGCCAGCAGCCCAGACAGGGAATGGACCTACGAGCAGTACTTC.

This clone was found once. The sample contains more than one DNA sequence encoding this CDR3. The chain combines TRBV7-2 with TRBJ2-1, with 9 nucleotides matching TRBD1. The CDR3 contains 15 residues. The J segment lost 4 bases and the V segment lost 4 bases, leaving 5 bases of the junction unmatched. Germline assignment: CDR1 SGHTA and CDR2 FQGNSA. CDR3 nucleotides: TGTGCCAGCAGCTGGGGACAGGGCGAGTACAATGAGCAGTTCTTC. This codes for CASSWGQGEYNEQFF. The complete variable domain, with remaining parts taken from reference TRBV7-2 and TRBJ2-1, reads GAGVSQSPSNKVTEKGKDVELRCDPISGHTALYWYRQSLGQGLEFLIYFQGNSAPDKSGLPSDRFSAERTGGSVSTLTIQRTQQEDSAVYLCASSWGQGEYNEQFFGPGTRLTVL.

The rearrangement uses TRBV12-3 or TRBV12-4 and TRBJ2-7, with 7 positions matching TRBD1. The V and J ends lost 1 base and 5 bases, in that order; junction bases with no gene match: 2. The CDR3 loop spans 13 amino acids. Here the CDR3 reads CASSLGTGHEQYF. CDR3 nucleotides: TGTGCCAGCAGTTTAGGGACAGGACACGAGCAGTACTTC.

This chain links TRBV7-9 with TRBJ1-1; tentative D call: TRBD1 (5 bases). Germline CDR1 is SEHNR and CDR2 is FQNEAQ (reference sequence). With 9 bases removed from V and 10 bases from J, the gap between germline ends came to 15 bases. The CDR3 has 11 amino acids. This CDR3 reads CASTNHQGAFF. In DNA form, the CDR3 reads TGTGCCAGTACCAACCATCAGGGAGCTTTCTTT.

This clone was counted a few times. The chain combines TRBV4-1 with TRBJ2-7; 8 bases fit TRBD2. Germline V gives CDR1 MGHRA, CDR2 YSYEKL. V was clipped by 0 bases and J by 3 bases; unmatched bases: 4. This CDR3 has 15 residues. CDR3 in DNA: TGCGCCAGCAGCCAAGAAACTAGCGGATACTACGAGCAGTACTTC. Protein sequence: CASSQETSGYYEQYF.

The chain uses TRBV19 and TRBJ2-1; no definite D call. CDR1 LNHDA and CDR2 SQIVND come from the germline V gene (reference sequence). The V and J ends lost 4 bases and 6 bases respectively, with 4 bases between them. The CDR3 has 11 amino acids. The CDR3 sequence: CASSTGNEQFF. The CDR3 DNA follows: TGTGCCAGTAGTACCGGCAATGAGCAGTTCTTC.

This chain connects TRBV7-9 to TRBJ1-5; 7 bases align to TRBD1. The J segment lost 4 bases and the V segment lost 1 base, leaving 1 base of the junction unmatched. CDR3 length equals 14 residues. CDR1 is SEHNR and CDR2 is FQNEAQ in the germline V gene (reference sequence). The CDR3, as DNA: TGTGCCAGCAGCTTAGAGACAGGGAATCAGCCCCAGCATTTT. This translates into CASSLETGNQPQHF.

The chain joins TRBV19 to TRBJ2-2, with 7 bases that match TRBD2. With V trimmed by 8 bases and J by 1 base, 7 bases remained unmatched. Per germline, CDR1 LNHDA and CDR2 SQIVND (reference sequence). CDR3 length: 15 amino acids. The CDR3 sequence: CASLGGIGNTGELFF. CDR3 nucleotides: TGTGCCAGTTTGGGGGGGATCGGGAACACCGGGGAGCTGTTTTTT.

In nucleotides, the CDR3 is TGTGCCAGCAGGGTAGTACGCGACAGTTCCTACGAGCAGTACTTC. Protein: CASRVVRDSSYEQYF. The chain employs TRBV27 and TRBJ2-7; possible D gene TRBD1, 5 bases. CDR1 MNHEY and CDR2 SMNVEV come from the germline V gene (reference sequence). The germline V and J ends were trimmed by 6 bases and 1 base, with 16 bases remaining between them. The CDR3 has 15 amino acids.

This chain connects TRBV4-1 to TRBJ1-2; TRBD1 is a possible D gene (5 bases). Germline lookup yields CDR1 MGHRA and CDR2 YSYEKL. This CDR3 comprises 15 residues. V was trimmed by 3 bases and J by 7 bases, leaving 18 bases between them. CDR3 amino acids: CASSHPLQAIAGYTF. The CDR3 DNA sequence: TGCGCCAGCAGCCACCCTCTACAGGCTATCGCTGGCTACACCTTC.

This chain links TRBV7-2 with TRBJ2-5; 12 nucleotides line up with TRBD2. The length of the CDR3 is 16 residues. The trim removed 5 bases at V and 5 bases at J, leaving 9 bases unmatched. The germline CDR1 and CDR2 sequences are SGHTA and FQGNSA. The CDR3 sequence: CASSEGLAGGEETQYF. CDR3 DNA: TGTGCCAGCAGCGAGGGACTAGCGGGTGGGGAGGAGACCCAGTACTTC.

The V gene is TRBV19, the J gene TRBJ1-5, with 10 bases identical to TRBD1. Germline assignment: CDR1 LNHDA and CDR2 SQIVND (reference sequence). The J segment lost 3 bases and the V segment lost 5 bases, leaving 4 bases of the junction unmatched. The CDR3 runs to 15 residues. The CDR3 DNA follows: TGTGCCAGTAGTTCCGGGACAGGGGTCAATCAGCCCCAGCATTTT. This codes for CASSSGTGVNQPQHF.

The rearrangement uses TRBV30 and TRBJ2-3; D is unclear. This CDR3 region has 15 residues. Between the trimmed V and J ends, which lost 1 base and 0 bases, there was a span of 11 bases. The germline V gene has CDR1 GTSNPN and CDR2 SVGIG (reference sequence). CDR3 DNA: TGTGCCTGGAGTGGCGCGGCAAAAAGCACAGATACGCAGTATTTT. Encoded protein: CAWSGAAKSTDTQYF.

V and J are TRBV5-5 and TRBJ2-2, with D uncertain. Germline V lookup: CDR1 SGHKS, CDR2 YYEKEE (reference sequence). The CDR3 spans 13 residues. V was trimmed by 5 bases and J by 4 bases, leaving 9 bases between them. CDR3 residues: CASSLEPTGELFF. CDR3 in DNA: TGTGCCAGCAGTCTGGAGCCCACCGGGGAGCTGTTTTTT.

The V gene is TRBV5-1, the J gene TRBJ1-4, with D perhaps matching TRBD1 (6 bases). In germline, CDR1 is SGHRS, CDR2 YFSETQ. V dropped 4 bases and J dropped 4 bases, with 8 bases sitting between them. The CDR3 consists of 13 residues. CDR3 residues: CASSPDSNEKLFF. DNA of the CDR3: TGCGCCAGCAGCCCGGACAGTAATGAAAAACTGTTTTTT.

The chain recombines TRBV6-5 with TRBJ1-5; 9 positions match TRBD1. J lost 6 bases, V lost 7 bases, and 10 bases had no gene match. The CDR3 totals 15 residues. Germline V CDR1 and CDR2: MNHEY, SVGAGI. CDR3 DNA: TGTGCCAGCAAGATGTCCTACAGGGGGCGTCAGCCCCAGCATTTT. Translating it yields CASKMSYRGRQPQHF.

This rearrangement joins TRBV7-9 to TRBJ1-2, with D unclear. CDR3 length: 13 residues. Deletions cut 5 bases from V and 5 bases from J, with 12 bases between. Looked up from germline, CDR1 is SEHNR and CDR2 is FQNEAQ (reference sequence). CDR3 sequence reads: CASSQDLKYGYTF. As DNA, the CDR3 is TGTGCCAGCAGCCAAGACTTGAAGTATGGCTACACCTTC.

The V call is TRBV24-1, the J call TRBJ2-1; 12 positions agree with TRBD2. Germline CDR1 is KGHDR and CDR2 is SFDVKD. The CDR3 runs 13 residues. Trimming removed 5 bases from V and 15 bases from J; junction bases left unmatched: 7. The CDR3 sequence: CATSGLAGGIAFF. The DNA for the CDR3 is TGTGCCACCAGTGGCCTAGCGGGAGGGATCGCGTTCTTC.

This chain joins TRBV5-1 and TRBJ1-2; 9 bases line up with TRBD1. This CDR3 has 16 amino acids. Germline V gene sequence: CDR1 SGHRS, CDR2 YFSETQ. V shed 3 bases, J shed 6 bases, and the junction held 12 bases outside the gene matches. In DNA, the CDR3 is TGCGCCAGCAGCTCGACACCGGGACAGGGTTTTAATGGCTACACCTTC. It specifies CASSSTPGQGFNGYTF.